This T cell receptor (beta chain) was obtained from a study of T-cell reconstitution after alpha-beta-depleted transplantation in children. A word on this clonotype: Antigen: not known.

V gave up 4 bases and J gave up 1 base; unmatched junction bases: 24. Germline assignment: CDR1 LGHDT and CDR2 YNNKEL (reference sequence). The CDR3 is made up of 22 amino acids. Whole-study results and caveats: After transplant, high TCRbeta diversity at day 60 in some patients arose from surviving recipient T cells and thymic progenitors. Where alpha-beta T cells came from about two months after transplant was reportedly several hundred expanded graft clones.

This sample's TCRbeta library carried unique molecular identifier barcodes. TCRdb fed the PCR reads into MiXCR, producing one record per CDR3 protein. Among hundreds of thousands of distinct CDR3 sequences listed, approximately 13% were seen once. J is TRBJ2-1 and V is TRBV3-1; 8 bases line up with TRBD2. Material: PBMCs, mostly from graft donor cells, obtained 360 days after TCRalphabeta/CD19-depleted stem cell transplant. The clonotype comes from a male patient aged 10-17 years who had a stem cell transplant for acute myeloid leukemia, so the T cells may come from the graft donor. CDR3 sequence: CASSPRPGLSFTGTRSYNEQFF. The CDR3 DNA sequence: TGTGCCAGCAGCCCCCGGCCAGGACTATCATTTACCGGGACTAGGTCCTACAATGAGCAGTTCTTC.